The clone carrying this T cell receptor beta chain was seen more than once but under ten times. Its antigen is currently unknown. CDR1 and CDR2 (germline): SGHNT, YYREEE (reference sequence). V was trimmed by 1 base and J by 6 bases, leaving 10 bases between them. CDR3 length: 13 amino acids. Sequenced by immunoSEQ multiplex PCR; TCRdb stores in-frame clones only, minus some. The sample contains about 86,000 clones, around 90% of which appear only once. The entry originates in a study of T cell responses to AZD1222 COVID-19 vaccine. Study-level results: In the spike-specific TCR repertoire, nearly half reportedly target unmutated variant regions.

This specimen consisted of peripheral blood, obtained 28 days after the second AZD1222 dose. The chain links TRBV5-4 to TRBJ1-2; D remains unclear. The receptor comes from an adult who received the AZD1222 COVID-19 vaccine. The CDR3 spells CASSLKDQNGYTF. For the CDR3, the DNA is TGTGCCAGCAGCTTGAAAGATCAGAATGGCTACACCTTC.